This TCR beta chain was obtained from a study of T cell repertoires in cytomegalovirus infection. This clonotype was recorded at least ten times. Its specificity is not known. The V gene end was trimmed by 1 base and the J gene end by 5 bases; junction bases not matched to a gene: 8. The CDR3 runs 16 residues. Germline lookup yields CDR1 SGHVS and CDR2 FNYEAQ. In TCRdb, the reads were re-called with MiXCR into one record per CDR3 protein. The sample lists 35,000 to 55,000 distinct CDR3 sequences, 20% to 25% occurring once. Study results and limitations: Ex vivo, HLA-C-restricted CMV-specific TCR beta clonotypes prevailed over the rest of the response.

The chain employs TRBV7-6 and TRBJ2-7; 10 nucleotides agree with TRBD1. The TCR sequence derives from a human donor in good health (CMV status not recorded). Some clones in this sample may be carry-over from other donors' samples. The material sequenced was PBMCs, sequenced either directly or after in vitro stimulation (not recorded which). CDR3: CASSLDSTGGLDEQYF. The DNA for the CDR3 is TGTGCCAGCAGCTTAGATTCGACAGGGGGCTTGGACGAGCAGTACTTC.